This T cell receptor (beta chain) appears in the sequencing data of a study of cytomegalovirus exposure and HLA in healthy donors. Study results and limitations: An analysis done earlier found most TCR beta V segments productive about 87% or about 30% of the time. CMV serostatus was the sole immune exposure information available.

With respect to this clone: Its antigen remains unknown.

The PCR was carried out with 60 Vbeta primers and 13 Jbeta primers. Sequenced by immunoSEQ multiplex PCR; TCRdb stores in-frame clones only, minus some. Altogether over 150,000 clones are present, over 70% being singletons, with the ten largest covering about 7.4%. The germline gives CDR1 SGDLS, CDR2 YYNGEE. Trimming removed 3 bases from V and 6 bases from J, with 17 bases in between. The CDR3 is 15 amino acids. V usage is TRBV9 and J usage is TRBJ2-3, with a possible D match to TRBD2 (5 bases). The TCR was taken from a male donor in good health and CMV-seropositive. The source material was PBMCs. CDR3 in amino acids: CASSETGKRVDTQYF. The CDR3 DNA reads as TGTGCCAGCAGCGAAACGGGAAAAAGGGTTGATACGCAGTATTTT.